Described below is a single T cell receptor (beta chain) sequence and its context. This specimen belongs to a study of cytomegalovirus exposure and HLA in healthy donors. Study-wide context: Of around 400 genotyped donors, roughly 81% grouped in the Caucasian-associated ancestry cluster.

The primer mix had 60 Vbeta and 13 Jbeta primers. Produced via immunoSEQ multiplex PCR; TCRdb's table is partial and in-frame only. Among around 140,000 clones listed, about four fifths were seen once. Trimming removed 2 bases from V and 7 bases from J, with 23 bases in between. CDR3 length equals 17 residues. Germline values: CDR1 SGHTA, CDR2 FQGNSA. The V call is TRBV7-2, the J call TRBJ2-5, with D possibly being TRBD2 (7 bases). The TCR sequence derives from a male donor in good health and CMV-seronegative. Sequenced sample: PBMCs. The CDR3 is CASSLWRGGVTKATQYF. As DNA, the CDR3 is TGTGCCAGCAGCTTATGGAGGGGGGGGGTAACAAAGGCGACCCAGTACTTC.